This T cell receptor beta chain originates from a study of control samples from healthy donors and cancer patients. The trim removed 2 bases at V and 3 bases at J, leaving 9 bases unmatched. The CDR3 covers 16 residues. Germline V gives CDR1 MGHRA, CDR2 YSYEKL. Libraries were prepared by immunoSEQ multiplex PCR; TCRdb keeps only in-frame clonotypes and omits some of them. Of 130,000 or so clones in the sample, 91% were seen once. The receptor was derived from a man between 18 and 29 years old in good health. V is TRBV4-1 and J is TRBJ2-7; 8 nucleotides agree with TRBD1. The source material was blood. CDR3 amino acids: CASSQPDRVDNYEQYF. In DNA, the CDR3 is TGCGCCAGCAGCCAACCGGACAGGGTCGACAACTACGAGCAGTACTTC.